These 27 T cell receptor beta chains were all obtained from the same sample, sequenced in a study of blood T cell repertoires in COVID-19. The assay was immunoSEQ multiplex PCR, and TCRdb's table has in-frame clones only and misses some. The table records about 270,000 clones, around 86% of them present only once. The sequencing sample was made of peripheral blood. These receptors all stem from a man aged 45 to 65 with acute or convalescent COVID-19.

V usage is TRBV5-6 and J usage is TRBJ2-1, with 7 bases aligning to TRBD2. Germline loops: CDR1 SGHDT, CDR2 YYEEEE. With 2 bases clipped from V and 1 base from J, the junction kept 0 bases outside the gene matches. The CDR3 spans 14 residues. The CDR3: CASSLLASYNEQFF. DNA for the CDR3: TGTGCCAGCAGCTTACTAGCGTCCTACAATGAGCAGTTCTTC.

V and J are TRBV11-3 and TRBJ2-2; 8 bases map to TRBD1. The germline gives CDR1 SGHNT, CDR2 YENEEA. J gave up 2 bases and V 4 bases, and 3 bases lay outside the gene matches. The CDR3 runs 15 residues. The DNA of the CDR3 is TGTGCCAGCAGCTGGACAGGGCTTAACACCGGGGAGCTGTTTTTT. It is translated as CASSWTGLNTGELFF.

A few counts support this clone. V usage is TRBV18 and J usage is TRBJ2-2, with D maybe TRBD2 (8 bases). The V and J ends lost 3 bases and 6 bases respectively, with 20 bases between them. Germline V gene data show CDR1 as KGHSH and CDR2 as LQKENI. This CDR3 has 17 residues. The CDR3 DNA follows: TGTGCCAGCTCACCTCCCGGGACTAGAGGGGGCTCCGGGGAGCTGTTTTTT. It specifies CASSPPGTRGGSGELFF.

The gene calls are TRBV5-8 and TRBJ2-7, with TRBD1 as a possible D gene (6 bases). Trimming removed 1 base from V and 5 bases from J, with 13 bases in between. The germline V gene has CDR1 SGHTS and CDR2 YDEGEE. The CDR3 loop spans 14 amino acids. Here the CDR3 DNA reads TGTGCCAGCAGCTTGCAGGGGATTCCCAACGAGCAGTACTTC. This translates into CASSLQGIPNEQYF.

V and J are TRBV2 and TRBJ1-2, with TRBD1 matching 9 bases. The CDR3 length is 12 residues. Trimming cost V 7 bases and J 6 bases; bases outside gene matches: 3. From germline, CDR1 is SNHLY and CDR2 FYNNEI. CDR3 region: CASTGTGHGYTF. In DNA form, the CDR3 reads TGTGCCAGCACCGGGACAGGGCATGGCTACACCTTC.

The rearrangement joins TRBV7-3 to TRBJ2-7; 8 nucleotides align to TRBD1. The CDR3 is made up of 15 amino acids. The trim removed 5 bases at V and 6 bases at J, leaving 12 bases unmatched. Per germline, CDR1 SGHTA and CDR2 FQGTGA. CDR3 DNA sequence: TGTGCCAGCAGCGCTAACAGCGGACAGGGTACCGAGCAGTACTTC. This encodes CASSANSGQGTEQYF.

V gene TRBV18 combines with J gene TRBJ1-1; D is undetermined. The germline CDR1 and CDR2 sequences are KGHSH and LQKENI. The ends were cut back, 6 bases at V and 1 base at J, with 12 bases in the middle. This CDR3 region has 14 residues. The DNA of the CDR3 is TGTGCCAGCTCCGGAGAACACGGGAACACTGAAGCTTTCTTT. Residues: CASSGEHGNTEAFF. The full variable domain, in which reference TRBV18 and TRBJ1-1 provide the parts outside the CDR3, is NAGVMQNPRHLVRRRGQEARLRCSPMKGHSHVYWYRQLPEEGLKFMVYLQKENIIDESGMPKERFSAEFPKEGPSILRIQQVVRGDSAAYFCASSGEHGNTEAFFGQGTRLTVV.

The chain carries TRBV7-3 and TRBJ2-3, with a weak D call TRBD1 (6 bases). With 5 bases removed from V and 4 bases from J, the gap between germline ends came to 13 bases. The CDR3 has 14 residues. Germline V gene sequence: CDR1 SGHTA, CDR2 FQGTGA. Here the CDR3 DNA reads TGTGCCAGCAGCCCAAGAGGGGGAGCAGATACGCAGTATTTT. It is translated as CASSPRGGADTQYF.

The V call is TRBV7-9, the J call TRBJ2-7; D uncertain. The CDR3 contains 12 residues. The germline V gene has CDR1 SEHNR and CDR2 FQNEAQ (reference sequence). V lost 0 bases to trimming and J lost 4 bases, with 4 bases between them. The CDR3 coding sequence is TGTGCCAGCAGCTTAGCGCAGTACGAGCAGTACTTC. Translated, it gives CASSLAQYEQYF. Using reference TRBV7-9 and TRBJ2-7 for the parts outside the CDR3, the full variable domain is DTGVSQNPRHKITKRGQNVTFRCDPISEHNRLYWYRQTLGQGPEFLTYFQNEAQLEKSRLLSDRFSAERPKGSFSTLEIQRTEQGDSAMYLCASSLAQYEQYFGPGTRLTVT.

The gene calls are TRBV6-2 or TRBV6-3 and TRBJ2-2, with D possibly being TRBD1 (6 bases). The CDR3 contains 15 residues. CDR1 MNHEY and CDR2 SVGEGT come from the germline V gene. The germline V and J ends were trimmed by 2 bases and 8 bases, with 15 bases remaining between them. As DNA, the CDR3 is TGTGCCAGCAGTTACCTTTTGGCAGGGGTAGGGGAGCTGTTTTTT. This translates into CASSYLLAGVGELFF.

The rearrangement uses TRBV6-1 and TRBJ1-5, with unresolved D. The CDR3 sequence is 16 residues long. V lost 0 bases to trimming and J lost 0 bases, with 9 bases between them. The V gene's germline CDR1 is MNHNS and CDR2 SASEGT. The CDR3 DNA sequence: TGTGCCAGCAGTGAAGCGCCCCGGTATAGCAATCAGCCCCAGCATTTT. It translates to CASSEAPRYSNQPQHF.

This chain joins TRBV2 and TRBJ1-1; the D gene is possibly TRBD1 (5 bases). V was trimmed by 0 bases and J by 3 bases, leaving 8 bases between them. The V gene's germline CDR1 is SNHLY and CDR2 FYNNEI. The CDR3 consists of 14 residues. CDR3 residues: CASSEAGEDTEAFF. DNA for the CDR3: TGTGCCAGCAGTGAAGCAGGGGAGGACACTGAAGCTTTCTTT.

The J gene is TRBJ1-1, the V gene TRBV2; TRBD1 is a possible D gene (6 bases). The CDR3 covers 15 residues. Germline values: CDR1 SNHLY, CDR2 FYNNEI. V lost 6 bases and J 4 bases, leaving 18 bases between the germline ends. In nucleotides, the CDR3 is TGTGCCAGCAGCTTCTATGGGGGCCCTAGCACTGAAGCTTTCTTT. Its protein is CASSFYGGPSTEAFF.

The chain links TRBV25-1 to TRBJ1-1; TRBD1 might be the D (5 bases). The CDR3 contains 15 residues. Germline loops: CDR1 MGHDK, CDR2 SYGVNS. The ends were cut back, 3 bases at V and 0 bases at J, with 11 bases in the middle. CDR3 residues: CASSDGADMNTEAFF. CDR3 sequence (DNA): TGTGCCAGCAGTGACGGTGCGGACATGAACACTGAAGCTTTCTTT. The full variable domain, rest sourced from reference TRBV25-1 and TRBJ1-1, is EADIYQTPRYLVIGTGKKITLECSQTMGHDKMYWYQQDPGMELHLIHYSYGVNSTEKGDLSSESTVSRIRTEHFPLTLESARPSHTSQYLCASSDGADMNTEAFFGQGTRLTVV.

This chain links TRBV7-6 with TRBJ2-7; 7 nucleotides agree with TRBD1. J lost 3 bases, V lost 0 bases, and 11 bases had no gene match. Germline CDR1 SGHVS, CDR2 FNYEAQ. This CDR3 contains 17 residues. CDR3 nucleotide sequence: TGTGCCAGCAGCTTAGCGTCAGGGACAGCACAGTACTACGAGCAGTACTTC. Residues: CASSLASGTAQYYEQYF.

This chain links TRBV27 with TRBJ2-5; no firm D call. V shed 6 bases and J shed 0 bases, with 8 bases lying between them. The CDR3 totals 13 residues. Per germline, CDR1 MNHEY and CDR2 SMNVEV (reference sequence). The CDR3 reads CASSLSYQETQYF. The CDR3, as DNA: TGTGCCAGCAGCCTATCGTACCAAGAGACCCAGTACTTC.

The chain carries TRBV7-2 and TRBJ2-3, with 8 bases matching TRBD2. The CDR3 loop spans 16 amino acids. CDR1 and CDR2 from the germline V gene are SGHTA and FQGNSA. J was trimmed by 4 bases and V by 2 bases; bases with no gene match: 8. The CDR3 spells CASSLNRAGGPDTQYF. CDR3 DNA: TGTGCCAGCAGCTTAAATCGCGCGGGGGGACCAGATACGCAGTATTTT.

This chain connects TRBV3-1 (or the pseudogene TRBV3-2) to TRBJ2-1; 7 bases line up with TRBD2. This CDR3 has 15 amino acids. The V segment lost 1 base and the J segment 4 bases; nucleotides outside the gene matches: 4. The germline gives CDR1 LGHDT, CDR2 YNNKEL (reference sequence). CDR3 in DNA: TGTGCCAGCAGCCAAGGGTGGGAGGGGTACAATGAGCAGTTCTTC. Translating gives CASSQGWEGYNEQFF.

The CDR3 reads CASSESGRGLFEQYF. The CDR3 bases are TGCGCCAGCAGTGAGTCTGGCAGGGGGCTTTTCGAGCAGTACTTC. The rearrangement links TRBV10-1 to TRBJ2-7; 8 positions match TRBD1. Trimming cost V 0 bases and J 6 bases; bases outside gene matches: 7. CDR3 length equals 15 residues. CDR1 WNHNN and CDR2 SYGVQD come from the germline V gene (reference sequence).

V usage is TRBV3-1 (or the pseudogene TRBV3-2) and J usage is TRBJ2-5; 10 bases agree with TRBD1. CDR3 length equals 16 residues. Per germline, CDR1 LGHDT and CDR2 YNNKEL (reference sequence). The V segment lost 4 bases and the J segment 5 bases; nucleotides outside the gene matches: 10. This chain's CDR3 is CASSLRGTGVSETQYF. The CDR3 region has the DNA TGTGCCAGCAGCCTTCGCGGGACAGGGGTATCGGAGACCCAGTACTTC.

The rearrangement links TRBV12-3 or TRBV12-4 to TRBJ2-5, with 7 positions matching TRBD2. V trimming: 5 bases; J trimming: 4 bases; junction bases outside the gene matches: 4. The CDR3 totals 13 residues. This CDR3 reads CASSVTSAETQYF. In DNA, the CDR3 is TGTGCCAGCAGTGTAACTAGCGCAGAGACCCAGTACTTC.

The gene calls are TRBV7-8 and TRBJ2-5; possible D gene TRBD1, 5 bases. Germline CDR1 SGHVS, CDR2 FQNEAQ. CDR3 length: 15 amino acids. With 3 bases removed from V and 6 bases from J, the gap between germline ends came to 17 bases. CDR3 bases: TGTGCCAGCAGCTTGAGCCTTGGGGCCCGGCAGACCCAGTACTTC. Translation gives CASSLSLGARQTQYF.

V and J are TRBV7-6 and TRBJ2-7, with 8 bases lining up with TRBD2. Germline-derived CDR1 and CDR2 are SGHVS and FNYEAQ. The V and J ends lost 5 bases and 2 bases, in that order; junction bases with no gene match: 8. CDR3 size: 15 residues. This CDR3 reads CASSPTSGGAYEQYF. CDR3 in DNA: TGTGCCAGCAGCCCCACCAGCGGGGGTGCCTACGAGCAGTACTTC. Drawing the rest from reference TRBV7-6 and TRBJ2-7, the complete variable domain is GAGVSQSPRYKVTKRGQDVALRCDPISGHVSLYWYRQALGQGPEFLTYFNYEAQQDKSGLPNDRFSAERPEGSISTLTIQRTEQRDSAMYRCASSPTSGGAYEQYFGPGTRLTVT.

The J gene is TRBJ2-1, the V gene TRBV5-4; a possible D gene is TRBD1 (6 bases). The V and J ends lost 4 bases and 3 bases respectively, with 14 bases between them. The CDR3 is 15 amino acids. Germline V gene data show CDR1 as SGHNT and CDR2 as YYREEE (reference sequence). Written as DNA, the CDR3 is TGTGCCAGCAGCCCCATGGCCAGGGGCTACAATGAGCAGTTCTTC. It codes for CASSPMARGYNEQFF. Combining the CDR3 with reference TRBV5-4 and TRBJ2-1 gives the whole variable domain ETGVTQSPTHLIKTRGQQVTLRCSSQSGHNTVSWYQQALGQGPQFIFQYYREEENGRGNFPPRFSGLQFPNYSSELNVNALELDDSALYLCASSPMARGYNEQFFGPGTRLTVL.

The chain is built from TRBV11-3 and TRBJ1-1; TRBD1 matches 8 bases. After removal of 5 bases from V and 1 base from J, the junction contained 3 bases not matched to a gene. Per the germline V gene, CDR1 is SGHNT and CDR2 is YENEEA. This CDR3 comprises 14 residues. CDR3 DNA sequence: TGTGCCAGCAGCACCGGACAGGGGAACACTGAAGCTTTCTTT. The encoded protein is CASSTGQGNTEAFF.

The V gene is TRBV30, the J gene TRBJ1-1; TRBD1 matches 8 bases. The CDR3 runs 13 residues. J lost 3 bases, V lost 1 base, and 1 base had no gene match. Germline V CDR1 and CDR2: GTSNPN, SVGIG (reference sequence). The CDR3 DNA reads TGTGCCTGGAGTGGACAGGGGTACACTGAAGCTTTCTTT. Protein sequence: CAWSGQGYTEAFF.

This chain links TRBV10-1 with TRBJ2-2; the D gene is possibly TRBD1 (5 bases). The CDR3 contains 12 residues. V lost 5 bases to trimming and J lost 6 bases, with 7 bases between them. Germline CDR1 and CDR2: WNHNN and SYGVQD (reference sequence). The CDR3 DNA reads as TGCGCCAGCAGTCAGGGTCCCGGGGAGCTGTTTTTT. The encoded protein is CASSQGPGELFF.